This T cell receptor (beta chain) was observed in a study of graft-versus-host responses after intestinal transplantation. About the study: Tacrolimus plus steroids were given to all recipients for 2 to 4 years, preceded by anti-thymocyte globulin induction. General study results and limits: Peak circulating GvH clone levels tracked with early post-transplant HvG declines.

Using immunoSEQ multiplex PCR, the repertoire was profiled, and TCRdb retains in-frame clones only, with some absent. Here the sample spans about 51,000 clones, roughly 90% being singletons. From germline, CDR1 is SNHLY and CDR2 FYNNEI. The ends were cut back, 8 bases at V and 6 bases at J, with 16 bases in the middle. The CDR3 contains 14 residues. Regarding this clone: As yet, its antigen is unknown.

The chain joins TRBV2 to TRBJ1-4, with D possibly TRBD1 on 5 matching bases. Specimen: unstimulated CD4+ T cells sorted from spleen or lymph node cells, collected before transplant. This TCR derives from a human donor who was the organ donor for an intestinal transplant. The CDR3: CASAVGVAYEKLFF. CDR3 coding DNA: TGTGCCAGCGCCGTAGGGGTGGCTTATGAAAAACTGTTTTTT.